This T cell receptor beta chain comes out of a study of cytomegalovirus exposure and HLA in healthy donors. About the study: The same platform was used for the roughly 120 validation repertoires as for the roughly 730 first-cohort repertoires, as reported in a later analysis. Notes on the study in general: In vitro data verified three CMV-associated chains as specific for CMV antigens. The TCR clusters that emerged in the first cohort tended, a later analysis found, to co-occur in the roughly 120 validation repertoires.

The donors were members of the validation cohort comprising about 130 subjects, separate from the roughly 650-subject first cohort. This CDR3 is 13 amino acids long. The germline CDR1 and CDR2 sequences are SQVTM and ANQGSEA. V was clipped by 1 base and J by 4 bases, with 10 bases between them. This table comes from immunoSEQ multiplex PCR, and its TCRdb copy is limited to in-frame clones, with some not included. The repertoire holds tens of thousands of clones, with 90% to 96% as singletons. To note about this clone: Antigen specificity is unknown.

This TCR was sampled from a woman younger than 30 in good health and CMV-seronegative. The rearrangement links TRBV29-1 to TRBJ1-1; D gene unclear. The specimen was PBMCs. The CDR3 DNA reads TGCAGCGTTGAAGGGCGGCTCGGCACTGAAGCTTTCTTT. Translating it yields CSVEGRLGTEAFF.